The entry below describes one T cell receptor (beta chain). Its antigen is currently unknown. The entry originates in a study of cytomegalovirus exposure and HLA in healthy donors. Across the study: In a previous analysis, approximately 110 million unique TCR beta sequences were found from 150 million to 200 million T cells. Among approximately 400 genotyped donors, more than 65% fell in the Caucasian-associated ancestry cluster. Whole-study results and caveats: Across donors, most TCRs were seen rarely, yet some public ones were widespread.

The CDR3 covers 13 residues. V lost 1 base and J lost 1, with 5 bases in between. The V gene's germline CDR1 is WSHSY and CDR2 SAAADI. Primers for the PCR totalled 60 Vbeta and 13 Jbeta. Assay: immunoSEQ multiplex PCR; the TCRdb copy retains only in-frame clones and omits some. The top ten hold 9% to 12% of the sample, which has roughly 100,000 clones, roughly 77% seen once. The chain has TRBV10-2 and TRBJ2-7; D is uncertain. The material sequenced was PBMCs. This TCR came from a woman between 18 and 30 years old in good health and CMV-seropositive. This CDR3 is CASSEFISYEQYF. CDR3 sequence (DNA): TGCGCCAGCAGTGAGTTCATTTCCTACGAGCAGTACTTC.